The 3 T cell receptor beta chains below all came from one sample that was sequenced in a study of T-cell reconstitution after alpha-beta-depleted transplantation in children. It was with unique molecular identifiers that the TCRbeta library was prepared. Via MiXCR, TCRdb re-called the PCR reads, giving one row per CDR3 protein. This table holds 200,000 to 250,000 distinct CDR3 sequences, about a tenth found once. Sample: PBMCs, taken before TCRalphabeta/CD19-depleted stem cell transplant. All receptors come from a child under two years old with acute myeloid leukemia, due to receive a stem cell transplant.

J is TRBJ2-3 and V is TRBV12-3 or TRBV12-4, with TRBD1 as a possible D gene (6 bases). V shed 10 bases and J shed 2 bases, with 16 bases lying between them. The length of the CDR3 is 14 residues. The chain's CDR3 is CANSQDRYTDTQYF. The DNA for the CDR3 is TGTGCCAACAGCCAAGACAGGTACACAGATACGCAGTATTTT.

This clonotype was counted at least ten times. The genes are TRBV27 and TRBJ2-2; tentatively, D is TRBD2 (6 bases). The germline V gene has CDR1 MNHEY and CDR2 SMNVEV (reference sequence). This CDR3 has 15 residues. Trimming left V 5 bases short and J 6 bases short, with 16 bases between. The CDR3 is CASSAGGRRPGELFF. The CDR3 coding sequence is TGTGCCAGCAGTGCTGGTGGGAGGAGGCCCGGGGAGCTGTTTTTT.

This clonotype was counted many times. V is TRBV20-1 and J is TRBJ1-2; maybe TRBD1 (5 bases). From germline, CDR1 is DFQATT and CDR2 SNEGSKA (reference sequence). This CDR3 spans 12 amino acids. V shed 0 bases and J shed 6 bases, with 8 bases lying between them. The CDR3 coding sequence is TGCAGTGCTAGAGATCAGGGTGATGGCTACACCTTC. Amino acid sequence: CSARDQGDGYTF.